This section outlines one T cell receptor (beta chain) sequence together with its context. Repertoires were generated with immunoSEQ multiplex PCR, while TCRdb's copy carries only in-frame clones and drops some. The table shows around 400,000 clones, with 80% to 90% occurring only once. V lost 3 bases, J lost 0 bases, and 9 bases lay in between. CDR3 length: 14 residues. Germline lookup yields CDR1 MNHEY and CDR2 SVGEGT. The record originates from a study of blood T cell repertoires in COVID-19. Sequenced sample: peripheral blood. The sequence derives from a woman aged 55-70 years with COVID-19, enrolled during active disease. The V call is TRBV6-2 or TRBV6-3, the J call TRBJ2-7; TRBD1 is a possible D gene (6 bases). CDR3 DNA: TGTGCCAGCAGTTATGGGACACGCTCCTACGAGCAGTACTTC. Its translation is CASSYGTRSYEQYF.